The 20 T cell receptor beta chains below come from one sample, sequenced in a study of cytomegalovirus exposure and HLA in healthy donors. Vbeta (60) and Jbeta (13) primers were used in the PCR. Using immunoSEQ multiplex PCR, the repertoire was profiled, and TCRdb retains in-frame clones only, with some absent. The sample has about 160,000 clones, 81% seen once. Sequencing was performed on PBMCs. Every receptor here comes from a woman between 45 and 65 years old in good health and CMV-seronegative.

V gene TRBV10-3 combines with J gene TRBJ1-2; 9 positions agree with TRBD1. The CDR3 runs to 16 residues. Germline trimming cut 2 bases from V and 6 bases from J; bases unmatched to any gene: 10. Looked up from germline, CDR1 is ENHRY and CDR2 is SYGVKD. The CDR3 coding sequence is TGTGCCATCAGTGAGAGGATGGGGGACAGGGAGAATGGCTACACCTTC. Amino acids: CAISERMGDRENGYTF.

V and J are TRBV27 and TRBJ1-4; D is perhaps TRBD1 (6 bases). The V end was cut by 0 bases, the J end by 4 bases, with 9 bases between. This CDR3 region has 15 residues. Germline lookup yields CDR1 MNHEY and CDR2 SMNVEV (reference sequence). CDR3 in amino acids: CASSLSNRVNEKLFF. CDR3 nucleotide sequence: TGTGCCAGCAGTTTATCGAACAGGGTTAATGAAAAACTGTTTTTT.

The J gene is TRBJ2-1, the V gene TRBV10-3; possibly TRBD1 for D (6 bases). Germline CDR1 and CDR2: ENHRY and SYGVKD. V was cut by 6 bases and J by 5 bases, with 14 bases left in between. The CDR3 runs 14 residues. This CDR3 is CAISPYRQDNEQFF. In DNA form, the CDR3 reads TGTGCCATCAGCCCGTACCGACAGGACAATGAGCAGTTCTTC.

The count of this clone is one. The chain has TRBV14 and TRBJ2-5, with TRBD2 matching over 7 bases. Unmatched junction bases numbered 3, after V lost 4 bases and J lost 4 bases. The CDR3 length is 13 residues. Germline loops: CDR1 SGHDN, CDR2 FVKESK. The DNA for the CDR3 is TGTGCCAGCAGCCGACCTAGCGGAGAGACCCAGTACTTC. Translation: CASSRPSGETQYF.

This rearrangement joins TRBV2 to TRBJ2-1, with TRBD2 matching over 13 bases. In germline, CDR1 is SNHLY, CDR2 FYNNEI. The CDR3 is 16 residues long. Trimming took 8 bases from V and 7 from J; bases not matched to a gene: 11. The CDR3 loop reads CASDVAGLAGENEQFF. Written as DNA, the CDR3 is TGTGCCAGCGATGTGGCAGGACTAGCGGGAGAGAATGAGCAGTTCTTC.

This chain connects TRBV15 to TRBJ1-3; 7 nucleotides line up with TRBD1. Germline-derived CDR1 and CDR2 are LNHNV and YYDKDF (reference sequence). This CDR3 comprises 15 residues. The junction had 5 bases not matched to a gene; V was cut back by 3 bases and J by 3 bases. The CDR3 DNA reads as TGTGCCACCAGCAGTGCAGACAGGGTTGGAAACACCATATATTTT. Amino acid sequence: CATSSADRVGNTIYF.

V and J are TRBV6-1 and TRBJ1-1, with no clear D. Germline CDR1 and CDR2: MNHNS and SASEGT. The CDR3 consists of 12 residues. V dropped 2 bases and J dropped 10 bases, with 11 bases sitting between them. CDR3 bases: TGTGCCAGCAGTGAACGCGGAGTGGGAGCTTTCTTT. Translating gives CASSERGVGAFF.

The genes are TRBV5-4 and TRBJ2-7; TRBD2 aligns across 7 bases. Germline assignment: CDR1 SGHNT and CDR2 YYREEE (reference sequence). With V trimmed by 2 bases and J by 2 bases, 7 bases remained unmatched. CDR3 size: 15 residues. This CDR3 reads CASSFGGSGAYEQYF. As DNA, the CDR3 is TGTGCCAGCAGCTTCGGGGGGTCTGGGGCCTACGAGCAGTACTTC.

The DNA for the CDR3 is TGTGCAAGTCGCTCGGGACTAGTGAGCGAGCAGTACTTC. Protein product: CASRSGLVSEQYF. This sequence joins TRBV12-2 and TRBJ2-7; the listed D gene, TRBD2, was not tested against the DNA. TRBV12-2 is a pseudogene segment. This CDR3 contains 13 residues.

V is TRBV4-2 and J is TRBJ1-2, with a weak D call TRBD1 (6 bases). Trimming took off 3 bases at V and 4 bases at J, with 21 bases between the two ends. This CDR3 region has 17 residues. Germline loops: CDR1 LGHNA, CDR2 YNFKEQ. The CDR3 loop is CASSQAAGRGASYGYTF. DNA of the CDR3: TGTGCCAGCAGCCAGGCGGCCGGCAGGGGCGCGTCCTATGGCTACACCTTC.

This clone was recorded once. J is TRBJ2-2 and V is TRBV7-2, with 7 bases fitting TRBD2. The CDR3 consists of 15 residues. Germline V lookup: CDR1 SGHTA, CDR2 FQGNSA. The V and J ends lost 6 bases and 4 bases, in that order; junction bases with no gene match: 8. The CDR3: CASRDASGGTGELFF. The CDR3 DNA reads TGTGCCAGCAGGGACGCTAGCGGTGGCACCGGGGAGCTGTTTTTT.

This clone was counted between two and nine times. V and J are TRBV5-1 and TRBJ2-1, with D uncertain. Looked up from germline, CDR1 is SGHRS and CDR2 is YFSETQ. Trimming left V 0 bases short and J 0 bases short, with 10 bases between. The CDR3 has 16 amino acids. Here the CDR3 reads CASSLAWASSYNEQFF. In nucleotides, the CDR3 is TGCGCCAGCAGCTTGGCGTGGGCCAGCTCCTACAATGAGCAGTTCTTC. The complete variable domain, with remaining parts taken from reference TRBV5-1 and TRBJ2-1, reads KAGVTQTPRYLIKTRGQQVTLSCSPISGHRSVSWYQQTPGQGLQFLFEYFSETQRNKGNFPGRFSGRQFSNSRSEMNVSTLELGDSALYLCASSLAWASSYNEQFFGPGTRLTVL.

Concerning this clone: Sequence at one end of the junction differs from germline and may be a read error. Other DNA variants within this sample encode the same CDR3. The V call is TRBV15, the J call TRBJ1-1; D not certain. Looked up from germline, CDR1 is LNHNV and CDR2 is YYDKDF (reference sequence). The CDR3 length is 14 residues. CDR3 sequence: CATSRVGGSTEAFF. The DNA of the CDR3 is TGTGCCACCAGCAGAGTTGGAGGGAGTACTGAAGCCTTCTTT.

The chain couples TRBV5-8 to TRBJ1-2; D remains unclear. Trimming pared 3 bases from V and 8 bases from J, leaving 14 bases between. The CDR3 extends over 13 amino acids. Germline CDR1 and CDR2: SGHTS and YDEGEE. The CDR3 sequence is CASSSLEVRGYTF. In nucleotides, the CDR3 is TGTGCCAGCAGCTCCCTAGAGGTCCGGGGCTACACCTTC.

This clone occurred once. The rearrangement links TRBV5-5 to TRBJ2-7, with 9 bases lining up with TRBD1. This CDR3 has 15 residues. V lost 1 base to trimming and J lost 4 bases; unmatched junction nucleotides: 6. Germline-derived CDR1 and CDR2 are SGHKS and YYEKEE (reference sequence). The CDR3 spells CASSLRDRVEYEQYF. CDR3 coding DNA: TGTGCCAGCAGCTTGAGGGACAGGGTTGAGTACGAGCAGTACTTC. The full variable domain, completed using reference TRBV5-5 and TRBJ2-7, is DAGVTQSPTHLIKTRGQQVTLRCSPISGHKSVSWYQQVLGQGPQFIFQYYEKEERGRGNFPDRFSARQFPNYSSELNVNALLLGDSALYLCASSLRDRVEYEQYFGPGTRLTVT.

This sequence joins TRBV27 and TRBJ2-1; 11 bases map to TRBD1. The CDR3 spans 15 residues. Germline V gene data show CDR1 as MNHEY and CDR2 as SMNVEV (reference sequence). The V and J ends lost 6 bases and 3 bases, in that order; junction bases with no gene match: 4. CDR3 bases: TGTGCCAGCAGCCGGGACAGGGGGAACTACAATGAGCAGTTCTTC. It encodes CASSRDRGNYNEQFF.

CDR3 in amino acids: CASSQDGSGEQFF. In nucleotides, the CDR3 is TGTGCCAGCAGCCAAGATGGGTCGGGTGAGCAGTTCTTC. The chain joins TRBV4-2 to TRBJ2-1; D is unresolved. Per the germline V gene, CDR1 is LGHNA and CDR2 is YNFKEQ. The CDR3 has 13 residues. Trimming removed 0 bases at V and 9 bases at J, with 9 bases between.

This chain links TRBV5-1 with TRBJ1-1; TRBD1 might be the D (6 bases). This CDR3 is 14 amino acids long. The germline gives CDR1 SGHRS, CDR2 YFSETQ. The V and J ends lost 4 bases and 0 bases respectively, with 10 bases between them. The CDR3 sequence is CASSQDRLNTEAFF. Written as DNA, the CDR3 is TGCGCCAGCAGCCAAGACAGGTTGAACACTGAAGCTTTCTTT.

This chain joins TRBV27 and TRBJ1-5, with 10 nucleotides matching TRBD1. V shed 4 bases, J shed 6 bases, and the junction held 18 bases outside the gene matches. Germline V CDR1 and CDR2: MNHEY, SMNVEV (reference sequence). This CDR3 has 19 residues. CDR3 region: CASSSRGQGRFMPSQPQHF. CDR3 nucleotide sequence: TGTGCCAGCAGTTCACGGGGACAGGGGAGGTTTATGCCGAGTCAGCCCCAGCATTTT.

V and J are TRBV14 and TRBJ2-3; D might be TRBD2 (5 bases). Trimming removed 0 bases from V and 4 bases from J, with 17 bases in between. The CDR3 consists of 17 residues. Germline V gene lookup returns CDR1 SGHDN and CDR2 FVKESK. The CDR3 region is CASSQDEGMGGADTQYF. Here the CDR3 DNA reads TGTGCCAGCAGCCAAGATGAGGGTATGGGTGGCGCAGATACGCAGTATTTT.